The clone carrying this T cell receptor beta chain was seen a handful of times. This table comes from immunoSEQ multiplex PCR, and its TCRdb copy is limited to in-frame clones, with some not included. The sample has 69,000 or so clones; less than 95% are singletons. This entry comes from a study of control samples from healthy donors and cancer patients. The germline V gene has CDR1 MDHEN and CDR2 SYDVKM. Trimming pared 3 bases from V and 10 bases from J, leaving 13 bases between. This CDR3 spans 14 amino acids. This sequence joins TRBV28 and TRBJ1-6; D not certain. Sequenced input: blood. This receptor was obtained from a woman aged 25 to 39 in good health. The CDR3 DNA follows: TGTGCCAGCAGTTTTATCCGGGGAAAGTCACCCCTCCACTTT. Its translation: CASSFIRGKSPLHF.